This TCR beta chain was obtained from a study of shared clonotypes between healthy human individuals. Study results and limitations: Clonotype sharing levels among donors were expected to vary with sequencing depth.

This clone came up a few times. The antigen remains unidentified. This sample includes further DNA sequences coding for the same CDR3. In germline, CDR1 is SGHRS, CDR2 YFSETQ. The CDR3 has 15 amino acids. V dropped 4 bases and J dropped 3; count of bases not matched to a gene: 4. Only in-frame clones appear in the TCRdb table, and some are missing; sequencing was by immunoSEQ multiplex PCR. Among about 980,000 clones, approximately 76% were seen once, and the ten largest hold around 1.4%. The sample comprised memory CD4+ T cells sorted from blood. The subset here: CD45RA-negative fraction. The source of this sequence is a man between 18 and 29 years old in good health. The chain couples TRBV5-1 to TRBJ2-3, with 11 bases aligning to TRBD1. Here the CDR3 reads CASSPGQGATDTQYF. The CDR3 DNA is TGCGCCAGCAGCCCAGGACAGGGGGCAACAGATACGCAGTATTTT.